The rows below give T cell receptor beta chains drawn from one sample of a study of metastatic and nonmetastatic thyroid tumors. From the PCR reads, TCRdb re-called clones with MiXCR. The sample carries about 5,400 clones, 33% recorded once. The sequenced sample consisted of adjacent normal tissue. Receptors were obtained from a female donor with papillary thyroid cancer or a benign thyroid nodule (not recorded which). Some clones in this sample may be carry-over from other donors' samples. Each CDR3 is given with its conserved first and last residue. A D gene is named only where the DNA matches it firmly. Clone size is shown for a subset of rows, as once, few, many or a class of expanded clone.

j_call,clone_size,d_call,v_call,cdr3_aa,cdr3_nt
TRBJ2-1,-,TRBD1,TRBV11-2,CASSLGGQTFNEQFF,TGTGCCAGCAGCTTAGGGGGACAGACTTTCAATGAGCAGTTCTTC
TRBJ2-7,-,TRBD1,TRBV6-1,CASPGTGDYEQYF,TGTGCCAGCCCCGGGACAGGGGATTACGAGCAGTACTTC
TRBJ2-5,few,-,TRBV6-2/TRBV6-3,CASAIKGFQETQYF,TGTGCCAGCGCCATAAAAGGGTTCCAAGAGACGCAGTACTTC
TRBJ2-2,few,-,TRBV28,CASNDIDTGELFF,TGTGCCAGCAACGATATCGATACCGGGGAGCTGTTTTTT
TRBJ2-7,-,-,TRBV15,CATSRDPRATYEQYF,TGTGCCACCAGCAGAGATCCCAGGGCCACCTACGAGCAGTACTTC
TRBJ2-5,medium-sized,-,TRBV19,CASSMGTGETQYF,TGTGCCAGTAGTATGGGTACAGGCGAGACCCAGTACTTC
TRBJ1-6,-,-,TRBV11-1,CASSPSTGRYNSPLHF,TGTGCCAGCAGCCCGAGTACGGGACGGTATAATTCACCCCTCCACTTT
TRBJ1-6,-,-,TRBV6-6,CASSYVRDNSPLHF,TGTGCCAGCAGTTACGTTAGAGATAATTCACCCCTCCACTTT
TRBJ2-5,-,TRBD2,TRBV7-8,CASSLSASGRETQYF,TGTGCCAGCAGCTTATCAGCTAGCGGGAGGGAGACCCAGTACTTC
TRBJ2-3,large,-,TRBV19,CASSRTSSETDTQYF,TGTGCCAGTAGTAGAACTAGTTCCGAAACAGATACGCAGTATTTT
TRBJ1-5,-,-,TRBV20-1,CSAHERYSNQPQHF,TGCAGTGCCCACGAGAGATATAGCAATCAGCCCCAGCATTTT
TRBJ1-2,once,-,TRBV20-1,CSAPDRDQGGYTF,TGTAGTGCACCGGACAGAGATCAAGGTGGCTACACCTTC
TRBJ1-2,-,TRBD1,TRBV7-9,CASSHGPGGEGYTF,TGTGCCAGCAGCCATGGGCCAGGGGGAGAAGGCTACACCTTC
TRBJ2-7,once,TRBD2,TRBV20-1,CSARGGGPHEQYF,TGCAGTGCTAGAGGCGGGGGGCCTCACGAGCAGTACTTC
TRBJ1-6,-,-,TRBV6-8,CASSPGAGSPLHF,TGCGCCAGTAGCCCAGGGGCTGGTTCACCCCTCCACTTT
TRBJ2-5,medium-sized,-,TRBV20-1,CSASRLAEETQYF,TGCAGTGCTAGTCGTCTAGCAGAGGAGACCCAGTACTTC
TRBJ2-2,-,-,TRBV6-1,CASRRSNTGELFF,TGTGCCAGCAGAAGGTCGAACACCGGGGAGCTGTTTTTT
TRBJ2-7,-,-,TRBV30,CAWSLGHGWAASEQYF,TGTGCCTGGAGCCTAGGCCATGGGTGGGCGGCAAGCGAGCAGTACTTC
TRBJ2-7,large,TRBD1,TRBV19,CASSAGTEGPTEQYF,TGTGCCAGTAGTGCCGGGACAGAAGGTCCTACTGAGCAGTACTTC
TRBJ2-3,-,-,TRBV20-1,CSSRDRGGGGSTDTQYF,TGCAGTTCTAGAGATCGGGGCGGAGGGGGAAGCACAGATACGCAGTATTTT
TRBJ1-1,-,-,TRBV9,CASSATSTAEAFF,TGTGCCAGCTCCGCCACGAGTACGGCTGAAGCTTTCTTT
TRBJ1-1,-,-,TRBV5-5,CASSLDRRFNTEAFF,TGTGCCAGCAGCTTGGATAGGCGATTCAACACTGAAGCTTTCTTT
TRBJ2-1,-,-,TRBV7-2,CASSRPGYEQFF,TGTGCCAGCAGCCGCCCCGGTTACGAGCAGTTCTTC
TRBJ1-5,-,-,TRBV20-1,CSARDSGETDQPQHF,TGCAGTGCTAGAGATTCAGGGGAAACGGATCAGCCCCAGCATTTT
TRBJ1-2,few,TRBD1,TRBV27,CASSQSTGGGSLYGYTF,TGTGCCAGCAGCCAATCGACAGGGGGCGGTAGCCTCTATGGCTACACCTTC
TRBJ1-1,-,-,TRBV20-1,CSATQGPDEAFF,TGCAGTGCTACTCAGGGTCCGGATGAAGCTTTCTTT
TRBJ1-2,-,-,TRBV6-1,CASSELGSSYGYTF,TGTGCCAGCAGTGAATTGGGGAGTTCCTATGGCTACACCTTC